The rows below give T cell receptor beta chains drawn from one sample of a study of blood T cell repertoires in COVID-19. Using immunoSEQ multiplex PCR, the repertoire was profiled, and TCRdb retains in-frame clones only, with some absent. Here the sample spans around 99,000 clones, 84% being singletons. The material sequenced was peripheral blood. The receptors derive from a woman between 50 and 59 years old with acute or convalescent COVID-19. CDR3s include the opening cysteine and the closing phenylalanine or tryptophan. D genes are given only for firm matches. Size tells how often a clone was seen (once, few, many) or the class of an expanded clone, and some rows leave it out.

j_call v_call clone_size d_call cdr3_nt cdr3_aa
TRBJ1-1 TRBV3-1/TRBV3-2 NA NA TGTGCCAGCACGAACAGTAGATCCATGAACACTGAAGCTTTCTTT CASTNSRSMNTEAFF
TRBJ2-1 TRBV7-3 NA TRBD1 TGTGCCAGCAGCCCTCAGACAGGGGGCATATTCAATGAGCAGTTCTTC CASSPQTGGIFNEQFF
TRBJ1-2 TRBV27 NA NA TGTGCCAGCAGCCCCGGGGGGACCCGAGGTGGCTACACCTTC CASSPGGTRGGYTF
TRBJ1-3 TRBV7-9 few NA TGTGCCAGCAGCTCGTACGGTAGCTCTGGAAACACCATATATTTT CASSSYGSSGNTIYF
TRBJ2-3 TRBV29-1 once TRBD2 TGCAGCGTTGATGATGCTAGCGGGGGGACAGATACGCAGTATTTT CSVDDASGGTDTQYF
TRBJ2-3 TRBV9 NA NA TGTGCCAGCAGCGTAGCCGGGGTAGATACGCAGTATTTT CASSVAGVDTQYF
TRBJ1-2 TRBV30 NA NA TGTGCCTGGGGGGGCCGCACCCTTGGCTACACCTTC CAWGGRTLGYTF
TRBJ2-5 TRBV3-1/TRBV3-2 few NA TGTGCCAGCAGCCCACGGGGCGGGGCAGGGCTAGAGACCCAGTACTTC CASSPRGGAGLETQYF
TRBJ2-7 TRBV11-1 NA TRBD1 TGTGCCAGCAGCTTAGGAAACAGGGGGACCTACGAGCAGTACTTC CASSLGNRGTYEQYF
TRBJ2-3 TRBV6-2/TRBV6-3 NA NA TGTGCCAGCACCCCCTGGGGCAGGGCTACAGATACGCAGTATTTT CASTPWGRATDTQYF
TRBJ1-4 TRBV6-5 NA NA TGTGCCACCCGCTTTTCGCCGGGGGTGAATGAAAAACTGTTTTTT CATRFSPGVNEKLFF
TRBJ2-7 TRBV27 NA NA TGTGCCAGCAGTCGAAGCAGGTCCTTGGGCGTCCCTCTCTACGAGCAGTACTTC CASSRSRSLGVPLYEQYF
TRBJ2-3 TRBV2 NA TRBD2 TGTGCCAGCTCAAACCCGGGGGGGGGCACAGATACGCAGTATTTT CASSNPGGGTDTQYF
TRBJ2-7 TRBV5-5 NA NA TGTGCCAGCAGCTTTTCGGGGGTCCTCTACGAGCAGTACTTC CASSFSGVLYEQYF
TRBJ2-1 TRBV6-5 NA TRBD1 TGTGCCAGCACCGGGACAGGGAATATCTATGAGCAGTTCTTC CASTGTGNIYEQFF
TRBJ1-1 TRBV27 NA NA TGTGCCAGCAGTTTATACCCCCAGACTGAAGCTTTCTTT CASSLYPQTEAFF
TRBJ1-1 TRBV5-6 NA NA TGTGCCAGCAGCCTATGGAACACTGAAGCTTTCTTT CASSLWNTEAFF
TRBJ2-3 TRBV5-1 NA TRBD2 TGCGCCAGCAGCCTGGGACTAGCGGGGGGGCCGGTATACACAGATACGCAGTATTTT CASSLGLAGGPVYTDTQYF
TRBJ2-2 TRBV24-1 NA TRBD1 TGTGCCACCAGTGATTACCCGGGACAGGGTAGCGGGGAGCTGTTTTTT CATSDYPGQGSGELFF
TRBJ1-1 TRBV7-6 NA NA TGTGCCAGCAGCCGCCCGACAGAGAACACTGAAGCTTTCTTT CASSRPTENTEAFF
TRBJ1-4 TRBV9 NA NA TGTGCCAGCAGCGTAAGGGACACCGAAAAACTGTTTTTT CASSVRDTEKLFF
TRBJ1-1 TRBV11-2 NA NA TGTGCCAGCAGCTTCGTAGAAAGGGGGGAAGCTTTCTTT CASSFVERGEAFF
TRBJ1-4 TRBV5-5 NA TRBD1 TGTGCCAGCAGCCTAGGACAGGGGGCTCTCAATGAAAAACTGTTTTTT CASSLGQGALNEKLFF
TRBJ2-7 TRBV5-5 NA NA TGTGCCAGCAGCTTGGAAGCAGGGGTATGGAACGAGCAGTACTTC CASSLEAGVWNEQYF
TRBJ2-1 TRBV18 NA TRBD2 TGTGCCAGCTCAAAGCGGGGAAACTACAATGAGCAGTTCTTC CASSKRGNYNEQFF
TRBJ2-5 TRBV7-9 NA TRBD1 TGTGCCAGCAGCGGACGACAGGGGGCGCCCCGAGAGACCCAGTACTTC CASSGRQGAPRETQYF
TRBJ1-4 TRBV18 NA NA TGTGCCAGCTCACCTCTCGGACAGTCAACTAATGAAAAACTGTTTTTT CASSPLGQSTNEKLFF
TRBJ1-2 TRBV13 NA NA TGTGCCAGCAGCTTAGGGGCAGGCAACTATGGCTACACCTTC CASSLGAGNYGYTF
TRBJ2-6 TRBV12-5 NA NA TGTGCTAGCCTCCCGGTTGCCAACGTCCTGACTTTC CASLPVANVLTF
TRBJ1-3 TRBV5-4 NA NA TGTGCCAGCAGCTTTAGGGGGACCGACTCTGGAAACACCATATATTTT CASSFRGTDSGNTIYF
TRBJ2-7 TRBV6-5 NA TRBD1 TGTGCCAGCAGTTACTCCGGAACAGGGGGCAGTTCCGAGCAGTACTTC CASSYSGTGGSSEQYF
TRBJ1-2 TRBV12-3/TRBV12-4 NA TRBD1 TGTGCCAGTCGAGACAGGGATCCTCTCCGCTACACCTTC CASRDRDPLRYTF
TRBJ1-1 TRBV19 once NA TGTGCCAGTAGTGCCTTCGAACCGGGGAACACTGAAGCTTTCTTT CASSAFEPGNTEAFF
TRBJ1-1 TRBV6-5 NA TRBD1 TGTGCCAGCAGTACCCCCGACAGGGTGGTCACTGAAGCTTTCTTT CASSTPDRVVTEAFF
TRBJ1-1 TRBV15 few TRBD1 TGTGCCACCAGCAGAGAACAGGGGGTGAATACTGAAGCTTTCTTT CATSREQGVNTEAFF
TRBJ2-1 TRBV10-1 NA TRBD2 TGCGCCAGCAGCGCCAGCGGGGAGGGGAATGAGCAGTTCTTC CASSASGEGNEQFF
TRBJ2-7 TRBV18 NA TRBD1 TGTGCCAGCTCCCAGAGGACCCTAAGACAGGGGACGTACGAGCAGTACTTC CASSQRTLRQGTYEQYF
TRBJ2-1 TRBV5-1 once TRBD2 TGCGCCAGCAGCCCCTCTATCGGGGGGGACCATGAGCAGTTCTTC CASSPSIGGDHEQFF
TRBJ2-1 TRBV7-8 NA TRBD1 TGTGCCAGCAGCGCAGGAGACAGGGCCTACAATGAGCAGTTCTTC CASSAGDRAYNEQFF
TRBJ1-2 TRBV29-1 few TRBD1 TGCAGCGTTTCACAGGGGGCAAGAGGGGGCTACACCTTC CSVSQGARGGYTF
TRBJ2-3 TRBV19 NA NA TGTGCCAGTAAGTTCCCAGGGGCCGGTCCAGATACGCAGTATTTT CASKFPGAGPDTQYF
TRBJ1-4 TRBV28 NA TRBD1 TGTGCCAGCAGTTTCGGAAGGACAGGGGCTTATGAAAAACTGTTTTTT CASSFGRTGAYEKLFF
TRBJ1-6 TRBV3-1/TRBV3-2 few NA TGTGCCACCGGCCTAAACAGACAGCACTCCTATAATTCACCCCTCCACTTT CATGLNRQHSYNSPLHF
TRBJ1-4 TRBV5-1 NA NA TGCGCCAGCAGCTTGGGGACAGCCCGAGGTAATGAAAAACTGTTTTTT CASSLGTARGNEKLFF
TRBJ2-7 TRBV5-1 NA NA TGCGCCAGCAGCCCACTCGGGACTGCCAACTACGAGCAGTACTTC CASSPLGTANYEQYF
TRBJ1-2 TRBV28 NA NA TGTGCCAGCTTGAAAGGACAGACCAACTATGGCTACACCTTC CASLKGQTNYGYTF
TRBJ2-7 TRBV27 NA NA TGTGCCAGCAGTTCATTAGGACAGACGACATCCTACGAGCAGTACTTC CASSSLGQTTSYEQYF